Included here is one TCR beta chain sequence, with context. Which antigen it targets is not known. The germline V gene gives CDR1 as MNHEY and CDR2 as SVGAGI. The CDR3 has 11 amino acids, counting the end cysteine and phenylalanine. Only the protein is available. This sample is part of a study of monozygotic twins with inflammatory bowel disease (dated by TCRdb to the late 2010s). General notes on the study: In total, 28 monozygotic twin pairs made up the full study: 19 Danish pairs, all IBD-discordant, plus nine German pairs, of which four were IBD-concordant and five were IBD-discordant. The search for disease-associated traits relied mainly on comparing IBD patients with their genetically identical healthy co-twins within discordant pairs. Each individual had, on average, about 151 000 unique TCRalpha sequences and 181 000 unique TCRbeta sequences available for analysis. Beyond this particular receptor, the publication reports: Compared with healthy twins, IBD patients shared fewer clonotypes with other individuals, and the difference was most pronounced in patients with signs of disease activity. Because patients were on differing immunosuppressive treatments, the repertoires may have picked up extra background noise and inter-individual variability. Different T cell subtypes could not be distinguished in the analysis. No single strong signal or clonotype linked to IBD turned up in the results, so the idea that one exists was not supported. Repertoire similarity did not differ between concordant and discordant twins, which could be due to limited statistical power. TCRbeta repertoire diversity, by inverse Simpson index, was decreased in IBD patients compared with their healthy co-twins.

A roughly 2.7 ml peripheral blood sample was drawn into PAXgene tubes per donor and stored at -80°C. Total RNA was isolated from whole blood with the PAXgene blood miRNA kit on an automated QIAcube, without T cell sorting. Deep TCRalpha and TCRbeta repertoire profiling with unique molecular barcoding was performed on peripheral blood of monozygotic twin pairs concordant or discordant for inflammatory bowel disease. Smoking habits were recorded for all twin pairs, and individuals were classified as current, former or never smokers. Libraries came from 5' RACE. For each TCR library, around 3,500 ng of total RNA was used. cDNA was synthesized with SMARTScribe reverse transcriptase in eight separate reactions per sample. During cDNA synthesis, template switching introduced unique molecular identifiers that contained a 6-nucleotide sample barcode. TCRalpha and TCRbeta cDNA was amplified by two nested PCRs of about 15 and 9 cycles, with bead purification after each PCR. Before amplification, the cDNA was treated with uracil DNA-glycosylase and purified using the QIAquick PCR purification kit. The second PCR added Illumina TruSeq-compatible adapters along with sample-specific barcodes. TapeStation and Qubit were used to check library quality and concentration, and 5 to 5.5 ng of each library was pooled. Sequencing of the pooled libraries was done on an Illumina HiSeq2500 single-index Rapid Run using custom sequencing primers and 2 x 100 bp reads. The source study handled its data this way. MiGEC version 1.2.6 was used for UMI-based consensus assembly, which corrected PCR and sequencing errors. V(D)J alignment, clonotype assembly and CDR3 extraction were performed with MiXCR version 2.1.1. To normalise gene usage, clonotype sharing and MAIT/NKT TCR abundance, the analysis used the top 1000, 10 000 and 20 000 clonotypes per sample. After downsampling to 27 000 UMIs, diversity was calculated as the inverse Simpson index using the vegan R package. Paired Mann-Whitney U tests on discordant twin pairs were used, with Benjamini-Hochberg multiple-testing correction. The reads, reprocessed by TCRdb, yield one row per CDR3 protein sequence and no DNA. What appears here as the V and J calls and clone size reflects TCRdb's work, not the paper's. This sample's table carries some 170,000 distinct CDR3 sequences. The ten largest clones add up to approximately 2.5% of the sample.

The rearrangement combines TRBV6-5 with TRBJ1-1; TCRdb's D call, TRBD1, is unchecked because there is no DNA. The source material was blood. This TCR was sampled from a human donor with ulcerative colitis or Crohn's disease, or a healthy co-twin of an affected twin (not recorded which). The CDR3 corresponds to CASSSQGRAFF.